The next 2 T cell receptor beta chains were all read from a single sample in a study of blood T cell repertoires in COVID-19 (dated by TCRdb to about 2020). Libraries were built with the immunoSEQ multiplex PCR assay. TCRdb's version of the immuneACCESS table is confined to in-frame rearrangements and falls short of the full clone set. An unresolved V gene accounts for under half of the shortfall where checked; the remainder is of unknown origin. For this sample the table gives hundreds of thousands of clones, of which 75% to 90% were detected only once. The ten biggest clones cover about 1.5% of the sample. The sequenced material came from peripheral blood. The origin of the receptors is a woman aged 25 to 39 with active or convalescent COVID-19.

The gene calls are TRBV4-1 and TRBJ1-2; TRBD1 aligns across 7 bases. Losses at the gene ends were 2 bases for V and 2 bases for J; bases not matched to a gene: 14. Germline loops: CDR1 MGHRA, CDR2 YSYEKL. This CDR3 spans 18 amino acids. The CDR3 DNA reads as TGCGCCAGCAGCCAATTTCATGAAGAAACAGGGGCGAACTATGGCTACACCTTC. This translates into CASSQFHEETGANYGYTF.

The chain is built from TRBV11-2 and TRBJ1-1; D not resolved. Trimming left V 5 bases short and J 8 bases short, with 18 bases between. The CDR3 length is 14 residues. Germline CDR1 reads SGHAT; CDR2 reads FQNNGV. For the CDR3, the DNA is TGTGCCAGCAGCCGAGAGGTGGCAGCCCCGGAAGCTTTCTTT. Protein sequence: CASSREVAAPEAFF.